This T cell receptor (beta chain) derives from a study of OX40 agonist ivuxolimab in advanced cancers. Overall study context: Every 2 weeks, ivuxolimab was infused into the patients intravenously at between 0.01 and 10 mg/kg. The dose-escalation cohort was approximately 81% male, with a mean age of approximately 62 years, ranging roughly 23 to 79.

This clone came up once. Method: immunoSEQ multiplex PCR; TCRdb's copy keeps in-frame clones and lacks some. The sample shows about 53,000 clones, 70% to 90% of them seen only once. The germline V gene encodes CDR1 MNHNS and CDR2 SASEGT. The CDR3 extends over 12 amino acids. Trimming pared 6 bases from V and 3 bases from J, leaving 9 bases between. The TCR sequence derives from an adult with an advanced solid tumor such as melanoma, head and neck, liver or kidney cancer. V gene TRBV6-1 combines with J gene TRBJ2-7; D remains unclear. The sample here was CD4+ or CD8+ T cells sorted from blood, taken in a trial of the OX40 agonist ivuxolimab. This CDR3 is CASSLSIYEQYF. DNA of the CDR3: TGTGCCAGCAGCCTCTCAATCTACGAGCAGTACTTC.